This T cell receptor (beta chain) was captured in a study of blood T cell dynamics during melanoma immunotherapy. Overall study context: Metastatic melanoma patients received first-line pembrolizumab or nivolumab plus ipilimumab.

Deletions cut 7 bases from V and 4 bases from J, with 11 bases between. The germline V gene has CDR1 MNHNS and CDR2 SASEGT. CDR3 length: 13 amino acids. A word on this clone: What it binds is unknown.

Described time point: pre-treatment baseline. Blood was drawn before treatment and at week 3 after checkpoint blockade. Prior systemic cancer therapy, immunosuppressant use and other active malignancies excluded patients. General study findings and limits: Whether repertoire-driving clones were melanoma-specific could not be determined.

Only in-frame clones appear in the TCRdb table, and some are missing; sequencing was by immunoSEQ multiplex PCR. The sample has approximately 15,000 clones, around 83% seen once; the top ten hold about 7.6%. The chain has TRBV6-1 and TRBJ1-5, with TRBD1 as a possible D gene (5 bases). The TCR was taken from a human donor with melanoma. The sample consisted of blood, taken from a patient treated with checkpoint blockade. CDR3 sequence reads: CASMREGNQPQHF. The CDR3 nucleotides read TGTGCCAGCATGAGGGAGGGGAATCAGCCCCAGCATTTT.